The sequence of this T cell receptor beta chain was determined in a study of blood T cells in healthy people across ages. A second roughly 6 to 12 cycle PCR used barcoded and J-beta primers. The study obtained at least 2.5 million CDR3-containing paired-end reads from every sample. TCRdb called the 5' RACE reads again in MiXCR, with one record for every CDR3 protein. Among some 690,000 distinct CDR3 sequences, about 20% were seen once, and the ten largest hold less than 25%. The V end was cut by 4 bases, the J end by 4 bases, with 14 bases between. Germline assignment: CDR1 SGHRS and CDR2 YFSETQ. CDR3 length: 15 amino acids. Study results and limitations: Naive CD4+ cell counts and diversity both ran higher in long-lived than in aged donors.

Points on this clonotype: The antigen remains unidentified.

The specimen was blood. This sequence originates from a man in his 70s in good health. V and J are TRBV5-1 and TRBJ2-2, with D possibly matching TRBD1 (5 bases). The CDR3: CASSSQGSFTGELFF. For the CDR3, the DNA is TGCGCCAGCAGCAGCCAGGGCAGTTTCACCGGGGAGCTGTTTTTT.